Listed here are 25 T cell receptor beta chains from one sample, sequenced in a study of patients with pleural tuberculosis (dated by TCRdb to the mid-2010s). The sequencer listed for this sample is Illumina Genome Analyzer IIx. TCRdb passed the public sequencing reads through fastp at Q25 and MiXCR, retaining productive beta sequences. Merged by CDR3 protein, the rows form single entries marked with the most common genes and DNA. Within this sample are around 50,000 distinct CDR3 sequences, with less than 9.5% of them counted one time only. The ten top clones hold 15% to 20% of the sample. All receptors come from a human donor with pleural tuberculosis.

This clonotype showed up just a few times. V usage is TRBV5-6 and J usage is TRBJ1-1; 9 nucleotides line up with TRBD1. The CDR3 consists of 15 residues. V was clipped by 5 bases and J by 5 bases; unmatched bases: 10. Germline-derived CDR1 and CDR2 are SGHDT and YYEEEE. Here the CDR3 reads CASSSQQGAGTEAFF. The CDR3 bases are TGTGCCAGCAGTTCACAACAGGGGGCCGGGACTGAAGCTTTCTTT.

This clonotype came up many times. The chain recombines TRBV6-1 with TRBJ2-4, with unresolved D. The V end was cut by 8 bases, the J end by 2 bases, with 13 bases between. Germline-derived CDR1 and CDR2 are MNHNS and SASEGT. CDR3 size: 14 residues. CDR3 loop: CASALLGTKNIQYF. CDR3 coding DNA: TGTGCCAGCGCCCTACTTGGGACCAAAAACATTCAGTACTTC.

This clonotype was detected many times. The chain uses TRBV5-4 and TRBJ2-3; TRBD2 is a possible D gene (5 bases). Germline CDR1 is SGHNT and CDR2 is YYREEE (reference sequence). Trimming cost V 1 base and J 5 bases, with 5 bases left between them. The CDR3 loop spans 12 amino acids. CDR3 region: CASSLSGDTQYF. CDR3 DNA sequence: TGTGCCAGCAGCTTGAGCGGAGATACGCAGTATTTT. Supplemented by reference TRBV5-4 and TRBJ2-3, the full variable domain reads ETGVTQSPTHLIKTRGQQVTLRCSSQSGHNTVSWYQQALGQGPQFIFQYYREEENGRGNFPPRFSGLQFPNYSSELNVNALELDDSALYLCASSLSGDTQYFGPGTRLTVL.

Ten or more counts support this clonotype. CDR3 in DNA: TGTGCCACCCAGGGCGGGAGCAATTACAATGAGCAGTTCTTC. Amino acids: CATQGGSNYNEQFF. The V gene is TRBV24-1, the J gene TRBJ2-1; 7 bases are a match to TRBD2. V gave up 9 bases and J gave up 4 bases; unmatched junction bases: 8. This CDR3 has 14 amino acids. Germline V gene sequence: CDR1 KGHDR, CDR2 SFDVKD.

Ten or more counts support this clonotype. The V gene is TRBV27, the J gene TRBJ2-7; 7 bases align to TRBD1. Germline loops: CDR1 MNHEY, CDR2 SMNVEV (reference sequence). The CDR3 is 13 residues long. The V gene end was trimmed by 9 bases and the J gene end by 5 bases; junction bases not matched to a gene: 10. Written as DNA, the CDR3 is TGTGCCAGTGCGGCCAGACAGGGCCACGAGCAGTACGTC. Residues: CASAARQGHEQYV.

The rearrangement links TRBV27 to TRBJ1-1; 7 nucleotides match TRBD1. This CDR3 has 14 amino acids. With V trimmed by 6 bases and J by 3 bases, 7 bases remained unmatched. The germline CDR1 and CDR2 sequences are MNHEY and SMNVEV (reference sequence). CDR3: CASRFGGTDTEAFF. Written as DNA, the CDR3 is TGTGCCAGCAGGTTTGGGGGGACAGACACTGAAGCTTTCTTT.

This clonotype was seen only a few times. The rearrangement links TRBV29-1 to TRBJ1-2; 10 nucleotides align to TRBD1. Germline CDR1 is SQVTM and CDR2 is ANQGSEA. V shed 7 bases, J shed 8 bases, and the junction held 7 bases outside the gene matches. This CDR3 region has 12 residues. CDR3 loop: CSGYGTGDGYTF. The CDR3 DNA reads TGCAGCGGATACGGGACAGGGGACGGCTACACCTTC.

The chain has TRBV11-1 and TRBJ2-5; TRBD1 aligns across 9 bases. Germline CDR1 reads SGHAT; CDR2 reads FQDESV (reference sequence). V lost 1 base, J lost 5 bases, and 11 bases stayed unmatched. This CDR3 is built from 17 residues. CDR3 in DNA: TGTGCCAGCAGCTTAGTTGGCCGGGACAGGGTGGAGGAGACCCAGTACTTC. Translating it yields CASSLVGRDRVEETQYF.

This clonotype came up many times. This sequence joins TRBV2 and TRBJ2-5, with D unresolved. Germline V lookup: CDR1 SNHLY, CDR2 FYNNEI. V was shortened by 3 bases and J by 6 bases, with 2 bases between the two germline ends. This CDR3 contains 10 residues. The CDR3 nucleotides read TGTGCCAGCAGTGATAAGACCCAGTACTTC. As protein: CASSDKTQYF.

Comments on this clonotype: A single base separates this from a much larger clone, so it may be a read error. The rearrangement uses TRBV20-1 and TRBJ2-3; 7 bases fit TRBD2. In germline, CDR1 is DFQATT, CDR2 SNEGSKA (reference sequence). This CDR3 contains 13 residues. Here the CDR3 reads CSARGGSTVTQYF. DNA of the CDR3: TGCAGTGCTAGGGGCGGGAGCACAGTTACGCAGTATTTT.

This clonotype was detected only a few times. The chain couples TRBV28 to TRBJ2-1; 9 bases are a match to TRBD2. Per the germline V gene, CDR1 is MDHEN and CDR2 is SYDVKM. V shed 3 bases and J 3 bases; nucleotides not matched to a gene: 9. This CDR3 spans 17 amino acids. The CDR3 loop reads CASSFCTGTSFYNEQFF. DNA of the CDR3: TGTGCCAGCAGTTTCTGCACCGGGACTAGCTTCTACAATGAGCAGTTCTTC. Full variable domain (remainder filled in from reference TRBV28 and TRBJ2-1): DVKVTQSSRYLVKRTGEKVFLECVQDMDHENMFWYRQDPGLGLRLIYFSYDVKMKEKGDIPEGYSVSREKKERFSLILESASTNQTSMYLCASSFCTGTSFYNEQFFGPGTRLTVL.

This clonotype was counted many times. The chain carries TRBV4-3 and TRBJ1-1; the D is unclear. The CDR3 runs to 13 residues. Trimming pared 0 bases from V and 4 bases from J, leaving 6 bases between. Germline-derived CDR1 and CDR2 are LGHNA and YSLEER. The CDR3 is CASSQELPTEAFF. Here the CDR3 DNA reads TGCGCCAGCAGCCAAGAATTACCCACTGAAGCTTTCTTT.

V gene TRBV2 combines with J gene TRBJ1-1; 9 nucleotides match TRBD1. The CDR3 contains 16 residues. Germline V gives CDR1 SNHLY, CDR2 FYNNEI. With V trimmed by 1 base and J by 6 bases, 9 bases remained unmatched. The CDR3 region is CASSEDRTGADAEAFF. The CDR3 coding sequence is TGTGCCAGCAGTGAAGATCGGACAGGGGCGGACGCTGAAGCTTTCTTT. Looking up the rest from reference TRBV2 and TRBJ1-1 gives the full variable domain: EPEVTQTPSHQVTQMGQEVILRCVPISNHLYFYWYRQILGQKVEFLVSFYNNEISEKSEIFDDQFSVERPDGSNFTLKIRSTKLEDSAMYFCASSEDRTGADAEAFFGQGTRLTVV.

The chain is built from TRBV29-1 and TRBJ2-1; 12 positions match TRBD2. The germline CDR1 and CDR2 sequences are SQVTM and ANQGSEA. CDR3 size: 15 residues. Unmatched junction bases numbered 7, after V lost 5 bases and J lost 5 bases. CDR3: CSVPTSGSGNNEQFF. The CDR3, as DNA: TGCAGCGTTCCGACTAGCGGGAGTGGCAACAATGAGCAGTTCTTC.

Many counts were recorded for this clonotype. The V call is TRBV10-3, the J call TRBJ1-2, with 7 bases identical to TRBD1. V lost 5 bases and J lost 8; bases outside the gene matches: 5. The CDR3 sequence is 12 residues long. Germline values: CDR1 ENHRY, CDR2 SYGVKD. The CDR3 sequence: CAISPDREGYTF. CDR3 in DNA: TGTGCCATCAGTCCAGACAGGGAAGGCTACACCTTC.

This clonotype has at least ten counts. V and J are TRBV24-1 and TRBJ2-2, with a possible D match to TRBD1 (6 bases). Germline CDR1 and CDR2: KGHDR and SFDVKD. The V end was cut by 5 bases, the J end by 0 bases, with 9 bases between. This CDR3 has 15 amino acids. CDR3 bases: TGTGCCACCAGTGGGGGACACGCGAACACCGGGGAGCTGTTTTTT. Its translation: CATSGGHANTGELFF.

This clonotype was recorded at least ten times. This sequence joins TRBV7-2 and TRBJ2-5; D remains unclear. This CDR3 has 11 residues. The germline V gene has CDR1 SGHTA and CDR2 FQGNSA. V was shortened by 5 bases and J by 5 bases, with 6 bases between the two germline ends. The CDR3 DNA is TGTGCCAGCAGCAATCGGGAGACCCAGTACTTC. Translation: CASSNRETQYF.

The table lists this clonotype with many counts. This chain links TRBV6-5 with TRBJ2-7, with 10 positions matching TRBD1. The CDR3 is 13 amino acids. After removal of 4 bases from V and 4 bases from J, the junction contained 1 base not matched to a gene. Germline values: CDR1 MNHEY, CDR2 SVGAGI. DNA for the CDR3: TGTGCCAGCAGTTGGGGACAGGGGTACGAGCAGTACGTC. Translating gives CASSWGQGYEQYV.

Only a few counts were recorded for this clonotype. The J gene is TRBJ1-4, the V gene TRBV5-1; maybe TRBD1 (5 bases). CDR3 size: 14 residues. The V end was cut by 3 bases, the J end by 3 bases, with 9 bases between. CDR1 is SGHRS, CDR2 YFSETQ, per germline. In DNA, the CDR3 is TGCGCCAGCAGCTCCGGGACGGCTAATGAAAAACTGTTTTTT. Protein product: CASSSGTANEKLFF.

The chain combines TRBV12-3 or TRBV12-4 with TRBJ2-1; D is possibly TRBD2 (6 bases). This CDR3 region has 14 residues. Trimming pared 7 bases from V and 9 bases from J, leaving 19 bases between. This CDR3 is CASTPRRDLSEQFF. CDR3 nucleotide sequence: TGTGCCAGCACCCCCCGGAGGGACCTTAGTGAGCAGTTCTTC.

This clonotype was seen ten or more times. The rearrangement links TRBV10-3 to TRBJ1-3; the D gene is possibly TRBD1 (6 bases). The CDR3 is made up of 13 amino acids. CDR1 and CDR2 (germline): ENHRY, SYGVKD. V lost 11 bases to trimming and J lost 0 bases, with 11 bases between them. CDR3 in DNA: TGTGCCCTTGGGGGGCACTCTGGAAACACCATATATTTT. Its translation: CALGGHSGNTIYF.

Ten or more counts support this clonotype. The chain employs TRBV6-1 and TRBJ2-7; the D gene is possibly TRBD2 (6 bases). V was pared by 9 bases and J by 0 bases, with 12 bases between. The CDR3 contains 13 residues. Germline V gives CDR1 MNHNS, CDR2 SASEGT. In DNA form, the CDR3 reads TGTGCCAGACGGGGGATTAGCTCCTACGAGCAGTACGTC. This sequence encodes CARRGISSYEQYV.

This chain links TRBV9 with TRBJ2-7; 9 bases map to TRBD2. This CDR3 region has 14 residues. Trimming took 2 bases from V and 1 from J; bases not matched to a gene: 1. From germline, CDR1 is SGDLS and CDR2 YYNGEE. CDR3 nucleotide sequence: TGTGCCAGCAGCGTGGGACTAGCATCCTACGAGCAGTACTTC. Protein product: CASSVGLASYEQYF.

This clonotype was detected many times. CDR3 residues: CSATQGAGETQYF. The CDR3, as DNA: TGCAGTGCTACACAGGGGGCAGGAGAGACCCAGTACTTC. The rearrangement uses TRBV20-1 and TRBJ2-5; 9 bases align to TRBD1. The CDR3 runs 13 residues. Germline V gene sequence: CDR1 DFQATT, CDR2 SNEGSKA (reference sequence). The V segment lost 4 bases and the J segment 4 bases; nucleotides outside the gene matches: 4.

At least ten counts were recorded for this clonotype. The chain links TRBV3-1 to TRBJ2-1; 9 bases are shared with TRBD1. The CDR3 is 16 amino acids. Germline CDR1 LGHDT, CDR2 YNNKEL (reference sequence). J lost 5 bases, V lost 4 bases, and 9 bases had no gene match. The CDR3 region is CASSPLPGQGDNEQFF. The CDR3 coding sequence is TGTGCCAGCAGCCCCCTACCGGGACAGGGAGACAATGAGCAGTTCTTC.